The 16 T cell receptor beta chains presented below share a single source sample, sequenced in a study of cytomegalovirus exposure and HLA in healthy donors. Use of 60 Vbeta and 13 Jbeta primers characterized the PCR. Libraries were prepared by immunoSEQ multiplex PCR; TCRdb keeps only in-frame clonotypes and omits some of them. The sample lists more than 55,000 clones; roughly 68% were seen once. The specimen was PBMCs. These receptor sequences come from an older woman in good health and CMV-seropositive.

The rearrangement uses TRBV18 and TRBJ2-7; tentative D call: TRBD1 (5 bases). There are 14 residues in the CDR3. Germline values: CDR1 KGHSH, CDR2 LQKENI. With 2 bases removed from V and 2 bases from J, the gap between germline ends came to 10 bases. The CDR3 DNA reads TGTGCCAGCTCACCAAAGGGGCTCCCCTACGAGCAGTACTTC. Translated: CASSPKGLPYEQYF.

The J gene is TRBJ1-2, the V gene TRBV7-9, with D perhaps TRBD1 (5 bases). CDR1 is SEHNR, CDR2 FQNEAQ, per germline (reference sequence). V was shortened by 5 bases and J by 4 bases, with 17 bases between the two germline ends. The CDR3 has 15 amino acids. Written as DNA, the CDR3 is TGTGCCAGCAGCCTCCGGAGGGCAGGGAGCTATGGCTACACCTTC. Protein product: CASSLRRAGSYGYTF.

The V and J genes are TRBV18 and TRBJ1-1; D is perhaps TRBD1 (5 bases). V was cut by 3 bases and J by 1 base, with 12 bases left in between. CDR1 is KGHSH and CDR2 is LQKENI in the germline V gene. The CDR3 has 15 amino acids. CDR3 amino acids: CASSPLGLKNTEAFF. DNA for the CDR3: TGTGCCAGCTCACCGTTGGGGCTGAAGAACACTGAAGCTTTCTTT.

This clone has just a few counts. The chain combines TRBV10-3 with TRBJ2-3; the match to TRBD1 covers 7 bases. Per the germline V gene, CDR1 is ENHRY and CDR2 is SYGVKD. The CDR3 length is 16 residues. V was clipped by 0 bases and J by 4 bases; unmatched bases: 7. DNA for the CDR3: TGTGCCATCAGTGAGTCTGTGACAGGGTCCGCAGATACGCAGTATTTT. Translated: CAISESVTGSADTQYF.

The chain links TRBV30 to TRBJ2-1, with TRBD2 matching 13 bases. CDR3 size: 15 residues. The J segment lost 6 bases and the V segment lost 4 bases, leaving 6 bases of the junction unmatched. CDR1 GTSNPN and CDR2 SVGIG come from the germline V gene (reference sequence). DNA for the CDR3: TGTGCCTGGACTAAACTAGCGGGAGGGGGCAATGAGCAGTTCTTC. Amino acids: CAWTKLAGGGNEQFF.

The rearrangement links TRBV20-1 to TRBJ2-7; D is undetermined. Deletions cut 5 bases from V and 1 base from J, with 6 bases between. The CDR3 loop spans 11 amino acids. The germline V gene encodes CDR1 DFQATT and CDR2 SNEGSKA (reference sequence). CDR3 sequence reads: CSAYSSYEQYF. The CDR3 DNA is TGCAGTGCTTATAGTTCCTACGAGCAGTACTTC.

The genes are TRBV6-6 and TRBJ2-1, with D hard to call. V was shortened by 8 bases and J by 7 bases, with 18 bases between the two germline ends. In germline, CDR1 is MNHNY, CDR2 SVGAGI (reference sequence). The CDR3 totals 14 residues. CDR3 bases: TGTGCCAGCTCCGTCTTAGATGCTGCAAATGAGCAGTTCTTC. Amino acid sequence: CASSVLDAANEQFF.

This clone was seen only once. The V gene is TRBV18, the J gene TRBJ1-5; D gene ambiguous. V gave up 3 bases and J gave up 0 bases, with 6 bases separating them. The CDR3 runs to 14 residues. The V gene's germline CDR1 is KGHSH and CDR2 LQKENI. The chain's CDR3 is CASSPQDSNQPQHF. Written as DNA, the CDR3 is TGTGCCAGCTCACCCCAGGATAGCAATCAGCCCCAGCATTTT.

The chain joins TRBV15 to TRBJ1-1; 7 bases are shared with TRBD1. Per the germline V gene, CDR1 is LNHNV and CDR2 is YYDKDF (reference sequence). V was pared by 0 bases and J by 5 bases, with 6 bases of the junction left unmatched. The CDR3 runs 15 residues. CDR3 sequence: CATSRDRAGGTEAFF. The CDR3 coding sequence is TGTGCCACCAGCAGAGATCGGGCAGGGGGAACTGAAGCTTTCTTT.

This clone occurred once. The gene calls are TRBV16 and TRBJ2-1; 8 nucleotides agree with TRBD2. CDR3 length: 18 amino acids. Germline CDR1 is KGHSY and CDR2 is FQNENV. V lost 4 bases and J lost 5; bases outside the gene matches: 16. This CDR3 reads CASSPGGGKSRINNEQFF. DNA of the CDR3: TGTGCCAGCAGCCCCGGGGGGGGCAAAAGCCGTATAAACAATGAGCAGTTCTTC.

The CDR3 loop is CASSLASGGTYEQFF. In DNA, the CDR3 is TGTGCCAGCAGCTTGGCTAGCGGGGGTACATATGAGCAGTTCTTC. This chain links TRBV7-9 with TRBJ2-1; 10 bases are shared with TRBD2. The junction had 7 bases not matched to a gene; V was cut back by 3 bases and J by 8 bases. The germline V gene encodes CDR1 SEHNR and CDR2 FQNEAQ (reference sequence). The CDR3 runs 15 residues.

This chain links TRBV6-1 with TRBJ2-5; D unresolved. CDR3 size: 14 residues. Per the germline V gene, CDR1 is MNHNS and CDR2 is SASEGT. Trimming removed 0 bases at V and 3 bases at J, with 8 bases between. The CDR3 protein is CASSEASEKETQYF. The CDR3 coding sequence is TGTGCCAGCAGTGAAGCGAGCGAAAAAGAGACCCAGTACTTC.

This clone turned up a few times. The V call is TRBV29-1, the J call TRBJ2-1, with 11 bases fitting TRBD2. Germline V lookup: CDR1 SQVTM, CDR2 ANQGSEA. The CDR3 totals 14 residues. With V trimmed by 6 bases and J by 7 bases, 8 bases remained unmatched. This chain's CDR3 is CSVMLAGGGNEQFF. The CDR3 DNA sequence: TGCAGCGTGATGCTAGCGGGGGGTGGTAATGAGCAGTTCTTC.

To note about this clone: The CDR3 ends on some other residue instead of the conserved phenylalanine or tryptophan, so this is likely a read error. This chain links TRBV30 with TRBJ1-3; D might be TRBD1 (6 bases). This CDR3 has 13 amino acids. With 0 bases removed from V and 5 bases from J, the gap between germline ends came to 8 bases. CDR1 is GTSNPN and CDR2 is SVGIG in the germline V gene (reference sequence). DNA of the CDR3: TGTGCCTGGAGTGTGGGGACAAGAAACACCATATATGTT. This translates into CAWSVGTRNTIYV.

V is TRBV30 and J is TRBJ2-1; tentatively, D is TRBD2 (6 bases). From germline, CDR1 is GTSNPN and CDR2 SVGIG (reference sequence). CDR3 length: 11 residues. V was shortened by 0 bases and J by 10 bases, with 7 bases between the two germline ends. In DNA, the CDR3 is TGTGCCTGGAGTGTAGGAGGGGAGCAGTTCTTC. Translation gives CAWSVGGEQFF.

The chain recombines TRBV6-5 with TRBJ1-1, with D uncertain. CDR3 length: 15 residues. Germline V gives CDR1 MNHEY, CDR2 SVGAGI. The germline V and J ends were trimmed by 5 bases and 4 bases, with 17 bases remaining between them. For the CDR3, the DNA is TGTGCCAGCAGTAAAACCCCGAGGATCCCCACTGAAGCTTTCTTT. Translated, it gives CASSKTPRIPTEAFF.